The rows below give T cell receptor beta chains drawn from one sample of a study of blood T cell repertoires in COVID-19. Generated by immunoSEQ multiplex PCR, the TCRdb table keeps only in-frame clones and is missing some. The sample consists of approximately 300,000 clones, about 85% of them appearing once. Sequenced sample: PBMCs or T cells enriched from blood (not recorded which). The source of these receptors is a woman aged 25 to 45 who had recovered from COVID-19. Each CDR3 is given without its conserved first and last residue. Each record gives: CDR3 length, V gene, J gene, CDR3 protein.

len: 15; v_gene: TRBV5-5; j_gene: TRBJ1-2; CDR3aa: ASSPEPGQGGLGGYT
len: 13; v_gene: TRBV7-9; j_gene: TRBJ1-4; CDR3aa: ASSLLGAVDEKLF
len: 12; v_gene: TRBV3-1/TRBV3-2; j_gene: TRBJ2-2; CDR3aa: ASSFGGERGELF
len: 14; v_gene: TRBV18; j_gene: TRBJ2-7; CDR3aa: ASSPPVGGGAYEQY
len: 12; v_gene: TRBV6-1; j_gene: TRBJ1-1; CDR3aa: ASSESGRNTEAF
len: 9; v_gene: TRBV30; j_gene: TRBJ1-1; CDR3aa: AWRVNTEAF
len: 12; v_gene: TRBV6-1; j_gene: TRBJ1-2; CDR3aa: ASSEPFGLSPYT
len: 12; v_gene: TRBV7-8; j_gene: TRBJ2-7; CDR3aa: ASSPEPLSYEQY
len: 13; v_gene: TRBV2; j_gene: TRBJ2-4; CDR3aa: ASSWTGVAKNIQY
len: 12; v_gene: TRBV21-1; j_gene: TRBJ1-2; CDR3aa: ASSKKETGDGYT
len: 12; v_gene: TRBV6-6; j_gene: TRBJ1-4; CDR3aa: ASNRQGDGEKLF